These 22 T cell receptor beta chains originate from one sample sequenced in a study of control samples from healthy donors and cancer patients. Sequenced by immunoSEQ multiplex PCR; TCRdb stores in-frame clones only, minus some. The table includes 50,000 or so clones, roughly 95% detected once. Material: blood. The receptors were sampled from a woman aged 18-35 years in good health.

The chain employs TRBV19 and TRBJ1-2, with D unclear. The CDR3 covers 11 residues. CDR1 is LNHDA and CDR2 is SQIVND in the germline V gene (reference sequence). Trimming stripped 3 bases from V and 2 bases from J, with 1 base between. CDR3 amino acids: CASSMNYGYTF. The CDR3 nucleotides are TGTGCCAGTAGTATGAACTATGGCTACACCTTC.

The rearrangement uses TRBV18 and TRBJ1-2; 10 bases are shared with TRBD1. This CDR3 contains 17 residues. Germline CDR1 and CDR2: KGHSH and LQKENI. V gave up 2 bases and J gave up 6 bases; unmatched junction bases: 12. CDR3 coding DNA: TGTGCCAGCTCACCAACTCCGTTGGGACAGGGGTTCGATGGCTACACCTTC. It is translated as CASSPTPLGQGFDGYTF.

The V call is TRBV27, the J call TRBJ1-5; D remains ambiguous. V shed 5 bases and J shed 7 bases, with 12 bases lying between them. Per the germline V gene, CDR1 is MNHEY and CDR2 is SMNVEV (reference sequence). The CDR3 runs 13 residues. The CDR3 DNA reads as TGTGCCAGCAGTCCCCGGGTGGGGCAGCCCCAGCATTTT. Translation: CASSPRVGQPQHF.

The chain links TRBV6-2 or TRBV6-3 to TRBJ1-2; D is unclear. Between the trimmed V and J ends, which lost 2 bases and 6 bases, there was a span of 16 bases. The CDR3 consists of 15 residues. Germline V gene lookup returns CDR1 MNHEY and CDR2 SVGEGT. In DNA form, the CDR3 reads TGTGCCAGCAGTTACCGGCAGTCCAGCCAAAATGGCTACACCTTC. It codes for CASSYRQSSQNGYTF.

The chain uses TRBV25-1 and TRBJ1-1, with 8 nucleotides matching TRBD1. The V segment lost 6 bases and the J segment 1 base; nucleotides outside the gene matches: 4. CDR3 length: 14 residues. Germline lookup yields CDR1 MGHDK and CDR2 SYGVNS. The CDR3 DNA follows: TGTGCCAGCAGCGAACAGGGGGGGAACACTGAAGCTTTCTTT. Translation gives CASSEQGGNTEAFF.

This chain links TRBV24-1 with TRBJ1-5; D is undetermined. The CDR3 spans 13 residues. Trimming removed 6 bases from V and 4 bases from J, with 9 bases in between. The germline CDR1 and CDR2 sequences are KGHDR and SFDVKD. DNA for the CDR3: TGTGCCACCAGTTCCACACTAAATCAGCCCCAGCATTTT. Its protein product is CATSSTLNQPQHF.

V gene TRBV2 combines with J gene TRBJ1-4; D call uncertain. Trimming left V 9 bases short and J 8 bases short, with 13 bases between. Germline CDR1 reads SNHLY; CDR2 reads FYNNEI. CDR3 length: 12 amino acids. CDR3 residues: CASTPDGEKLFF. The CDR3 DNA reads TGTGCCAGTACCCCTGACGGGGAAAAACTGTTTTTT.

V is TRBV29-1 and J is TRBJ2-1; D call uncertain. Trimming stripped 1 base from V and 0 bases from J, with 10 bases between. The CDR3 has 15 residues. Germline CDR1 SQVTM, CDR2 ANQGSEA. The CDR3 sequence is CSVEVDGSSYNEQFF. As DNA, the CDR3 is TGCAGCGTTGAAGTTGACGGTAGCTCCTACAATGAGCAGTTCTTC.

This sequence joins TRBV6-2 or TRBV6-3 and TRBJ2-3, with D tentatively TRBD2 (6 bases). This CDR3 is built from 15 residues. Germline V lookup: CDR1 MNHEY, CDR2 SVGEGT. The V end lost 5 bases, the J end lost 2 bases, and 14 bases lay between the germline ends. The CDR3 sequence: CASSPGTPATDTQYF. DNA of the CDR3: TGTGCCAGCAGTCCCGGGACTCCTGCCACAGATACGCAGTATTTT.

This chain links TRBV20-1 with TRBJ1-5; a possible D gene is TRBD1 (6 bases). The CDR3 runs 15 residues. The ends were cut back, 3 bases at V and 4 bases at J, with 16 bases in the middle. Germline CDR1 is DFQATT and CDR2 is SNEGSKA (reference sequence). The CDR3 is CSASDDRPGNQPQHF. The CDR3 nucleotides read TGCAGTGCTAGTGACGACAGGCCGGGAAATCAGCCCCAGCATTTT.

The chain is built from TRBV5-1 and TRBJ2-7, with D unclear. Trimming removed 4 bases from V and 2 bases from J, with 10 bases in between. This CDR3 region has 13 residues. Germline V gene lookup returns CDR1 SGHRS and CDR2 YFSETQ. The CDR3 spells CASSSDVAYEQYF. The CDR3 DNA sequence: TGCGCCAGCAGCAGTGACGTGGCCTACGAGCAGTACTTC.

The genes are TRBV4-1 and TRBJ2-5, with a possible D match to TRBD1 (6 bases). Germline V CDR1 and CDR2: MGHRA, YSYEKL. The V end lost 2 bases, the J end lost 5 bases, and 21 bases lay between the germline ends. CDR3 length: 17 residues. The DNA for the CDR3 is TGCGCCAGCAGCCAAAAAACATACAGGGTTTTTGGGGAGACCCAGTACTTC. This codes for CASSQKTYRVFGETQYF.

This clone showed up just once. The chain uses TRBV12-3 or TRBV12-4 and TRBJ1-1; no reliable D call. This CDR3 is built from 12 residues. V lost 5 bases, J lost 5 bases, and 9 bases lay in between. The CDR3 here is CASSPLRTEAFF. The CDR3 nucleotides read TGTGCCAGCAGTCCACTGCGGACTGAAGCTTTCTTT.

This chain connects TRBV9 to TRBJ2-3, with D maybe TRBD2 (6 bases). The V gene's germline CDR1 is SGDLS and CDR2 YYNGEE. V was cut by 6 bases and J by 0 bases, with 14 bases left in between. The CDR3 contains 15 residues. CDR3 loop: CASTSTSRSTDTQYF. The CDR3 DNA reads TGTGCCAGCACCTCAACTAGCCGAAGCACAGATACGCAGTATTTT.

The chain uses TRBV18 and TRBJ1-3; 7 nucleotides align to TRBD1. This CDR3 is built from 16 residues. Germline values: CDR1 KGHSH, CDR2 LQKENI. Unmatched junction bases numbered 2, after V lost 0 bases and J lost 0 bases. CDR3 in DNA: TGTGCCAGCTCACCACCCACAGGGGTCTCTGGAAACACCATATATTTT. Amino acids: CASSPPTGVSGNTIYF.

This chain joins TRBV6-2 or TRBV6-3 and TRBJ1-6, with 9 bases identical to TRBD1. The CDR3 length is 16 residues. Unmatched junction bases numbered 9, after V lost 5 bases and J lost 7 bases. Germline V gene data show CDR1 as MNHEY and CDR2 as SVGEGT. CDR3 protein: CASSGLGTGWNSPLHF. The DNA for the CDR3 is TGTGCCAGCAGTGGCCTTGGGACAGGGTGGAATTCACCCCTCCACTTT.

The V gene is TRBV15, the J gene TRBJ1-6; D remains unclear. V lost 6 bases and J lost 3, with 6 bases in between. The CDR3 length is 13 residues. CDR1 LNHNV and CDR2 YYDKDF come from the germline V gene (reference sequence). The CDR3 region has the DNA TGTGCCACCAGGGATTACTATAATTCACCCCTCCACTTT. The encoded protein is CATRDYYNSPLHF.

The chain combines TRBV14 with TRBJ2-7; TRBD2 agrees at 8 bases. The J segment lost 4 bases and the V segment lost 4 bases, leaving 18 bases of the junction unmatched. The germline CDR1 and CDR2 sequences are SGHDN and FVKESK. This CDR3 comprises 18 residues. The CDR3 DNA is TGTGCCAGCAGCCCCACTCCACAAGCGGGGGTCGGGGTTTACGAGCAGTACTTC. It is translated as CASSPTPQAGVGVYEQYF. Looking up the rest from reference TRBV14 and TRBJ2-7 gives the full variable domain: EAGVTQFPSHSVIEKGQTVTLRCDPISGHDNLYWYRRVMGKEIKFLLHFVKESKQDESGMPNNRFLAERTGGTYSTLKVQPAELEDSGVYFCASSPTPQAGVGVYEQYFGPGTRLTVT.

The gene calls are TRBV29-1 and TRBJ1-2, with 7 positions matching TRBD1. The CDR3 loop spans 14 amino acids. Germline V gives CDR1 SQVTM, CDR2 ANQGSEA. V lost 7 bases, J lost 3 bases, and 11 bases stayed unmatched. The CDR3 DNA follows: TGCAGCGCCGGGCCTGACAGGGTGGACTATGGCTACACCTTC. This sequence encodes CSAGPDRVDYGYTF.

Remarks on this clone: Within the sample, other DNA sequences also encode this same CDR3. The gene calls are TRBV27 and TRBJ1-1; D unresolved. Trimming removed 0 bases from V and 1 base from J, with 3 bases in between. The CDR3 runs 13 residues. CDR1 and CDR2 from the germline V gene are MNHEY and SMNVEV (reference sequence). The CDR3 loop is CASSLSRNTEAFF. The CDR3, as DNA: TGTGCCAGCAGTTTATCCAGGAACACTGAAGCTTTCTTT.

The chain is built from TRBV19 and TRBJ1-2; D gene ambiguous. Germline-derived CDR1 and CDR2 are LNHDA and SQIVND (reference sequence). The V end was cut by 7 bases, the J end by 2 bases, with 8 bases between. The CDR3 spans 12 residues. CDR3 DNA: TGTGCCAGTACGGGCACCAACTATGGCTACACCTTC. Translating it yields CASTGTNYGYTF.

The chain recombines TRBV19 with TRBJ1-4, with D tentatively TRBD1 (5 bases). V was cut by 9 bases and J by 5 bases, with 19 bases left in between. This CDR3 is 15 amino acids long. Germline lookup yields CDR1 LNHDA and CDR2 SQIVND (reference sequence). The CDR3 reads CASRDSRRANEKLFF. CDR3 sequence (DNA): TGTGCCAGCCGGGACTCCCGAAGGGCCAATGAAAAACTGTTTTTT.